The rows below give T cell receptor beta chains drawn from one sample of a study of T cell changes during pregnancy in multiple sclerosis. TCRdb's table, derived via immunoSEQ multiplex PCR, lists solely in-frame clones and lacks some. The table includes 79,000 or so clones, 85% to 95% detected once. Specimen: CD4+ T cells from peripheral blood mononuclear cells, collected before pregnancy. The receptor set was obtained from a female donor with multiple sclerosis, enrolled in a pregnancy study. CDR3s include the opening cysteine and the closing phenylalanine or tryptophan. D genes are given only for firm matches. Rows may omit the clone size; those that give it use once, few, many or a size class.

CDR3 length	D gene	V gene	J gene	clone size	CDR3 DNA	CDR3 protein
17	TRBD2	TRBV4-2	TRBJ2-1	-	TGTGCCAGCAGCCGCCAGGGAGGGACTAGCGGCCACAATGAGCAGTTCTTC	CASSRQGGTSGHNEQFF
13	-	TRBV28	TRBJ2-3	-	TGTGCCAGCTCAGATTCTAGCACAGATACGCAGTATTTT	CASSDSSTDTQYF
15	-	TRBV6-9	TRBJ1-2	-	TGTGCCAGCAGTTCCGGTGCGGCCCCCAACTATGGCTACACCTTC	CASSSGAAPNYGYTF
14	TRBD2	TRBV5-4	TRBJ2-7	once	TGTGCCAGCAGCTTGGTGGCTAGCGGGGACGAGCAGTACTTC	CASSLVASGDEQYF
14	TRBD2	TRBV2	TRBJ2-7	-	TGTGCCAGCAGACCCGGGACTAGCTCCTACGAGCAGTACTTC	CASRPGTSSYEQYF
17	-	TRBV5-1	TRBJ1-3	once	TGCGCCAGCAGCTCGAATCCTCAGGGGATATCTGGAAACACCATATATTTT	CASSSNPQGISGNTIYF
14	-	TRBV9	TRBJ2-1	-	TGTGCCAGCAGCGTAACGGGGTGGGGTAATGAGCAGTTCTTC	CASSVTGWGNEQFF
14	TRBD2	TRBV19	TRBJ2-1	-	TGTGCCAGTGAGCGGGAGGGCCAGGGTAATGAGCAGTTCTTC	CASEREGQGNEQFF
13	-	TRBV28	TRBJ1-1	-	TGTGCCAGCAGAAACAGCCAGAACACTGAAGCTTTCTTT	CASRNSQNTEAFF
13	TRBD2	TRBV2	TRBJ2-7	-	TGTGCCAGCTTAGCGGGAGAACTCGACGAGCAGTACTTC	CASLAGELDEQYF
13	TRBD1	TRBV25-1	TRBJ2-7	-	TGTGCCAGCAGGGGACAGGTCGAGGTCGAGCAGTACTTC	CASRGQVEVEQYF
14	TRBD1	TRBV19	TRBJ1-1	-	TGTGCCAGTAGGTGGGGGGACAGGGTCTCTGAAGCTTTCTTT	CASRWGDRVSEAFF